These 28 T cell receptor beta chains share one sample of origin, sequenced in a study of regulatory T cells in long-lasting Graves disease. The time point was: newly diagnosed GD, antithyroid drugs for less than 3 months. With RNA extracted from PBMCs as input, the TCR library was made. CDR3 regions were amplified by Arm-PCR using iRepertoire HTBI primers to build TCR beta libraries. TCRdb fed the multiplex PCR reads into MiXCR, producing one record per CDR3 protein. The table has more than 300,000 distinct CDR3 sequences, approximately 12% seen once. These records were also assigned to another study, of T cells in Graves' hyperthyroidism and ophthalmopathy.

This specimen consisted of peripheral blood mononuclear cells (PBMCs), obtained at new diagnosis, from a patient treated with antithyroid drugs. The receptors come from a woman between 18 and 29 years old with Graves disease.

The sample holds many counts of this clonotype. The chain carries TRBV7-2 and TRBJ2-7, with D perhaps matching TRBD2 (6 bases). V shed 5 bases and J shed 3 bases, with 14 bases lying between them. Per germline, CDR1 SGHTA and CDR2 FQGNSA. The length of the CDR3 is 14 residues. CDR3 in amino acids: CASSPGGGLYEQYF. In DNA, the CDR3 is TGTGCCAGCAGCCCCGGGGGTGGGCTCTACGAGCAGTACTTC.

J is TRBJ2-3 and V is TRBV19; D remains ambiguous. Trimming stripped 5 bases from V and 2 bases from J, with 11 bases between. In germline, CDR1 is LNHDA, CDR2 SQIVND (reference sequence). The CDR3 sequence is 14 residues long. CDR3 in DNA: TGTGCCAGTAGTCCAGCAAAACCCACAGATACGCAGTATTTT. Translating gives CASSPAKPTDTQYF.

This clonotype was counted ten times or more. The CDR3 nucleotides read TGTGCCACCAGCAGAGACAGGGCAATTAGCAATCAGCCCCAGCATTTT. This sequence encodes CATSRDRAISNQPQHF. J is TRBJ1-5 and V is TRBV15, with a tentative D call TRBD1 (5 bases). This CDR3 has 16 amino acids. CDR1 and CDR2 from the germline V gene are LNHNV and YYDKDF (reference sequence). Trimming pared 0 bases from V and 0 bases from J, leaving 9 bases between. Full variable domain (rest looked up from reference TRBV15 and TRBJ1-5): DAMVIQNPRYQVTQFGKPVTLSCSQTLNHNVMYWYQQKSSQAPKLLFHYYDKDFNNEADTPDNFQSRRPNTSFCFLDIRSPGLGDTAMYLCATSRDRAISNQPQHFGDGTRLSIL.

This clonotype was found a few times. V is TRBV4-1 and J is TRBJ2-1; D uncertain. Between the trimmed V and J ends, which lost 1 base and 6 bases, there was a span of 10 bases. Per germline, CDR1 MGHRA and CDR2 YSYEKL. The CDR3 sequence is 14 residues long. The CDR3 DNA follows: TGCGCCAGCAGCCAAGGTGTCCGGGTCAATGAGCAGTTCTTC. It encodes CASSQGVRVNEQFF.

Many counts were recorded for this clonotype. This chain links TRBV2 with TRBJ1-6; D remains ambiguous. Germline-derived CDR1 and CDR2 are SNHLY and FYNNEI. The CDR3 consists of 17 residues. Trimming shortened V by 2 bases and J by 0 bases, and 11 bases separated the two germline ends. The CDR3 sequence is CASSESPMSSYNSPLHF. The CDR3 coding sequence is TGTGCCAGCAGTGAAAGTCCGATGAGCTCCTATAATTCACCCCTCCACTTT. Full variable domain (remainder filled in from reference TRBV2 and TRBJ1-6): EPEVTQTPSHQVTQMGQEVILRCVPISNHLYFYWYRQILGQKVEFLVSFYNNEISEKSEIFDDQFSVERPDGSNFTLKIRSTKLEDSAMYFCASSESPMSSYNSPLHFGNGTRLTVT.

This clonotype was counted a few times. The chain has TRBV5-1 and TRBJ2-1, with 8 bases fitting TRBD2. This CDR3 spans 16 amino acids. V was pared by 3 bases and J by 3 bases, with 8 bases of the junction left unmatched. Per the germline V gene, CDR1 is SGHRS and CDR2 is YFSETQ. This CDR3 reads CASSSQRGTVYNEQFF. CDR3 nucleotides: TGCGCCAGCAGCTCTCAGCGGGGGACGGTCTACAATGAGCAGTTCTTC.

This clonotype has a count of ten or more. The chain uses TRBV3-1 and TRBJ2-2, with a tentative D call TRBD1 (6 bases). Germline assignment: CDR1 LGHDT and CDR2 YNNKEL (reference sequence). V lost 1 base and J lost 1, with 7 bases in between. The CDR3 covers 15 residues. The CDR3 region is CASSQADRNTGELFF. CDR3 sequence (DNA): TGTGCCAGCAGCCAAGCGGACAGGAACACCGGGGAGCTGTTTTTT.

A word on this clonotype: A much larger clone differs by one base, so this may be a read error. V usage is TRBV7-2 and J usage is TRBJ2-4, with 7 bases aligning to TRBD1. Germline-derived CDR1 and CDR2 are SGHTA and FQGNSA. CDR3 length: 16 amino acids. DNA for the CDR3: TGTGCCAGCAGTCATACCACCGGGACAGCCAAAAACATTCAGCACTTC. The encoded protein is CASSHTTGTAKNIQHF.

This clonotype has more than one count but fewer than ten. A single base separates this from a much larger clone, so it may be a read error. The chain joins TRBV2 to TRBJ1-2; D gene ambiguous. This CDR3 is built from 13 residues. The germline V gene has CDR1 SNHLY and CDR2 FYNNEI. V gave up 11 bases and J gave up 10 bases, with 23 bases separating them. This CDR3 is CASRDIGVVIYTF. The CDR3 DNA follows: TGTGCCTCACGAGATATCGGGGTGGTTATCTACACCTTC. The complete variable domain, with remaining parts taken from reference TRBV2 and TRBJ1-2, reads EPEVTQTPSHQVTQMGQEVILRCVPISNHLYFYWYRQILGQKVEFLVSFYNNEISEKSEIFDDQFSVERPDGSNFTLKIRSTKLEDSAMYFCASRDIGVVIYTFGSGTRLTVV.

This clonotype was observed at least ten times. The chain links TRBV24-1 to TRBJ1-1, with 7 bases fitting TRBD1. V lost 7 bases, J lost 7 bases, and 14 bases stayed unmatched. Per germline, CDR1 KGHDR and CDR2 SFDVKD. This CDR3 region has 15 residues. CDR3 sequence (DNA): TGTGCCACCAGAAATAAGTCGAACAGGGGAGGTGAAGCTTTCTTT. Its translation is CATRNKSNRGGEAFF.

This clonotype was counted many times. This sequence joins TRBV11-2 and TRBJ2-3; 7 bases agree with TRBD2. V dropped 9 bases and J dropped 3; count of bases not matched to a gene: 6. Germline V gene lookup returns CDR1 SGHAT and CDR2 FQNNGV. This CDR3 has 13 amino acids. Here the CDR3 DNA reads TGTGCCAGTAGCGGGCGGCAGACAGATACGCAGTATTTT. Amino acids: CASSGRQTDTQYF.

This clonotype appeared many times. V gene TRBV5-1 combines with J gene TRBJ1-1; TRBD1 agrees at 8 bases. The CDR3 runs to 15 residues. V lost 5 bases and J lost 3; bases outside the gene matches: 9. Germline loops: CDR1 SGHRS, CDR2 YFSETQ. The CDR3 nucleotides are TGCGCCAGCAGGCCAGGGGGCGGGTCGGACACTGAAGCTTTCTTT. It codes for CASRPGGGSDTEAFF.

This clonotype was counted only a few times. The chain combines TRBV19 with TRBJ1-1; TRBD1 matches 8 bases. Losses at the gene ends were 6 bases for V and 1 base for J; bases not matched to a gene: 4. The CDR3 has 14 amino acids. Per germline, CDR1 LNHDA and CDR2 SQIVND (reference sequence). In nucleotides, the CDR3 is TGTGCCAGTAGCTATGGGACAGGGAACACTGAAGCTTTCTTT. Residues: CASSYGTGNTEAFF. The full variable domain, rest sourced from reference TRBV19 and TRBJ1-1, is DGGITQSPKYLFRKEGQNVTLSCEQNLNHDAMYWYRQDPGQGLRLIYYSQIVNDFQKGDIAEGYSVSREKKESFPLTVTSAQKNPTAFYLCASSYGTGNTEAFFGQGTRLTVV.

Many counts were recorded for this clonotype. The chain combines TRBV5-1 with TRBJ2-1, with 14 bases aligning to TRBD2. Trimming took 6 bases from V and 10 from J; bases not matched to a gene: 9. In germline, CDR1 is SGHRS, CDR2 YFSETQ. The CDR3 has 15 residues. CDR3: CASTRPGLAGAEQFF. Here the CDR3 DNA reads TGCGCCAGCACCCGACCGGGACTAGCGGGAGCGGAGCAGTTCTTC.

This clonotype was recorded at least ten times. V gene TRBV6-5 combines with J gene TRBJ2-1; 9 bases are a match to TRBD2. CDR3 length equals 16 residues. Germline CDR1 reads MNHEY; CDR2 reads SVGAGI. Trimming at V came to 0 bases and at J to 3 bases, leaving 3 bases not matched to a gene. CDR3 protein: CASSYSGLAVYNEQFF. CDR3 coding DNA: TGTGCCAGCAGTTACTCGGGACTAGCAGTCTACAATGAGCAGTTCTTC.

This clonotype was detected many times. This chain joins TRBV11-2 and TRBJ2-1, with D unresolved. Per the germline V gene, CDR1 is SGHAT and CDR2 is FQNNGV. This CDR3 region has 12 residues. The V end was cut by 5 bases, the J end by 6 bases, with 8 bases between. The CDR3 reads CASSADINEQFF. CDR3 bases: TGTGCCAGCAGCGCCGATATCAATGAGCAGTTCTTC. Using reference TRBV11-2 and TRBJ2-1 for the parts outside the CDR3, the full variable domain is EAGVAQSPRYKIIEKRQSVAFWCNPISGHATLYWYQQILGQGPKLLIQFQNNGVVDDSQLPKDRFSAERLKGVDSTLKIQPAKLEDSAVYLCASSADINEQFFGPGTRLTVL.

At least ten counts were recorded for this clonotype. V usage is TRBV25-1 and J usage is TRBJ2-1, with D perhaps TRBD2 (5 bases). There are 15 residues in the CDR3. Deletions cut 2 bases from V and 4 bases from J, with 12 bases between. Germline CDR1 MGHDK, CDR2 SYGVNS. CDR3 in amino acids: CASSESGRGYNEQFF. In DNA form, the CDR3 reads TGTGCCAGCAGTGAAAGCGGTAGAGGGTACAATGAGCAGTTCTTC.

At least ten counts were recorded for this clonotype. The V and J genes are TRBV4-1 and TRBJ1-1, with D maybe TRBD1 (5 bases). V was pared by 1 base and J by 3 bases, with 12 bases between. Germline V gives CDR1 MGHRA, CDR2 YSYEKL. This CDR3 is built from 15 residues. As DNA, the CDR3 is TGCGCCAGCAGCCAAGTAGACGGGGGGGACACTGAAGCTTTCTTT. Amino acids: CASSQVDGGDTEAFF.

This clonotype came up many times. This chain's CDR3 is CASSSPDGGGSPLHF. The CDR3 nucleotides read TGTGCCAGCAGCTCCCCGGACGGGGGAGGATCACCCCTCCACTTT. The chain uses TRBV12-3 or TRBV12-4 and TRBJ1-6; the D gene is possibly TRBD1 (5 bases). Trimming stripped 6 bases from V and 10 bases from J, with 19 bases between. This CDR3 spans 15 amino acids.

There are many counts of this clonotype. CDR3 loop: CASSYAGSYEQYF. The CDR3 bases are TGTGCCAGCAGTTACGCGGGCTCCTACGAGCAGTACTTC. This chain joins TRBV6-2 or TRBV6-3 and TRBJ2-7; possibly TRBD2 for D (5 bases). Germline loops: CDR1 MNHEY, CDR2 SVGEGT. V lost 2 bases and J 0 bases, leaving 5 bases between the germline ends. The length of the CDR3 is 13 residues.

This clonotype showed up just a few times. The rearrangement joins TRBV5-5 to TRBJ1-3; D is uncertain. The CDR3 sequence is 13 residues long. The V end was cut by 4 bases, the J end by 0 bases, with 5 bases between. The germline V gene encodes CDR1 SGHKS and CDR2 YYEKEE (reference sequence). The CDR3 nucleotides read TGTGCCAGCAGCGCGAGCTCTGGAAACACCATATATTTT. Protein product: CASSASSGNTIYF.

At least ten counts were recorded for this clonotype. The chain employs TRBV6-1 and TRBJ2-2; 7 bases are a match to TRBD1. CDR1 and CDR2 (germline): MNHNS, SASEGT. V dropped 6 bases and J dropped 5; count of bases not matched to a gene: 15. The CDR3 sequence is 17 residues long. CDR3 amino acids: CASSPHSGTERTGELFF. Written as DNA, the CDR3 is TGTGCCAGCAGCCCGCATTCCGGGACAGAACGAACCGGGGAGCTGTTTTTT.

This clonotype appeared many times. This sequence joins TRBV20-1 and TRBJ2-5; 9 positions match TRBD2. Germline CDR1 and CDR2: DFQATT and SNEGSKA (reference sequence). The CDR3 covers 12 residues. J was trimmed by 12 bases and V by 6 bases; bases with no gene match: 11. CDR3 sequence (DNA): TGCAGTGCCCACAACCAGCTAGCGGGGAAGTACTTC. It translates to CSAHNQLAGKYF.

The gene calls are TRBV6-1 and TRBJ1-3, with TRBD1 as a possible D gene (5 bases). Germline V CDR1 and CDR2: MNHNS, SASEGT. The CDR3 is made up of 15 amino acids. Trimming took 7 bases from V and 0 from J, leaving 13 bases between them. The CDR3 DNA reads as TGTGCCAGCATAAGACAGCCCTTCTCTGGAAACACCATATATTTT. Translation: CASIRQPFSGNTIYF.

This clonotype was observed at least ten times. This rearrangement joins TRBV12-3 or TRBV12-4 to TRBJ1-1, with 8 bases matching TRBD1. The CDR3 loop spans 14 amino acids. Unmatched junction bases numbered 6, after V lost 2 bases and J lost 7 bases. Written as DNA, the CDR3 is TGTGCCAGCAGTTTAACCGGGACAGGAGGTGAAGCTTTCTTT. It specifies CASSLTGTGGEAFF.

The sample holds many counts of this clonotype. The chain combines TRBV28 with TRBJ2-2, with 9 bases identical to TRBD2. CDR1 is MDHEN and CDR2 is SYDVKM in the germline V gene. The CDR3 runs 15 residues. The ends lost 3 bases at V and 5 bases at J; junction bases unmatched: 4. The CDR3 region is CASSFFSGRTGELFF. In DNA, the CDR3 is TGTGCCAGCAGTTTTTTCAGCGGGAGGACCGGGGAGCTGTTTTTT.

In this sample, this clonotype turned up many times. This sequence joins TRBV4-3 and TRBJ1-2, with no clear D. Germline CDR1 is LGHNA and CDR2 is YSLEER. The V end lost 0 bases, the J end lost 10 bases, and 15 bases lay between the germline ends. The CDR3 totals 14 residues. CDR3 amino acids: CASSQDRPLGAYTF. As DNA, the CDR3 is TGCGCCAGCAGCCAAGATAGGCCGTTGGGAGCCTACACCTTC.

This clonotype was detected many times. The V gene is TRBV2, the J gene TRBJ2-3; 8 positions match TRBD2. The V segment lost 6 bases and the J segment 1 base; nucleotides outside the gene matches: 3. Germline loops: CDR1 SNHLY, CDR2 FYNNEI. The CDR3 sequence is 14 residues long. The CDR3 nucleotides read TGTGCCAGCAGGGATAGCGGGGGCACAGATACGCAGTATTTT. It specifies CASRDSGGTDTQYF.